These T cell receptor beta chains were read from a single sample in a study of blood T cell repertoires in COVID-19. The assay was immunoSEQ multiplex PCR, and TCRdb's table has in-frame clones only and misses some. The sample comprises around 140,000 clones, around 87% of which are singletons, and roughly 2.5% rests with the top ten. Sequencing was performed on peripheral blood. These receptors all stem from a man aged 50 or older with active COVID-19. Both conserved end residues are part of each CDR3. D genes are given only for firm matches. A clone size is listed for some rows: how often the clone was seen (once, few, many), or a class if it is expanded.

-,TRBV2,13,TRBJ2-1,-,CASTYGANNEQFF,TGTGCCAGCACCTATGGGGCCAACAATGAGCAGTTCTTC
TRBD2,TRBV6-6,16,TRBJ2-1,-,CASSYTFLADYNEQFF,TGTGCCAGCAGTTACACCTTTCTAGCGGACTACAATGAGCAGTTCTTC
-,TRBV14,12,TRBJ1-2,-,CASSQDFSGYTF,TGTGCCAGCAGCCAAGATTTTAGCGGGTACACCTTC
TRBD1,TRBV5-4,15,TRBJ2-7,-,CASSFGTGGPYEQYF,TGTGCCAGCAGCTTCGGGACAGGGGGCCCGTACGAGCAGTACTTC
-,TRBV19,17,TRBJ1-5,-,CASRLAGTPFSNQPQHF,TGTGCCAGTAGGTTAGCCGGGACTCCCTTTAGCAATCAGCCCCAGCATTTT
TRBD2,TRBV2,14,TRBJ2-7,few,CASSNTSGEYEQYF,TGTGCCAGCAGTAATACTAGCGGGGAGTACGAGCAGTACTTC
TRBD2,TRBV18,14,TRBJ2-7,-,CASSPSSGAYEQYF,TGTGCCAGCTCACCCTCTAGCGGGGCCTACGAGCAGTACTTC
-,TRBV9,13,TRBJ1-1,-,CASTRSGNTEAFF,TGTGCCAGCACCCGGTCGGGGAACACTGAAGCTTTCTTT
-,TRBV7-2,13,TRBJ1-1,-,CASTYRGVTEAFF,TGTGCCAGCACTTACCGGGGTGTCACTGAAGCTTTCTTT
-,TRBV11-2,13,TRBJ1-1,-,CASSPLRETEAFF,TGTGCCAGCAGTCCCTTGAGGGAAACTGAAGCTTTCTTT
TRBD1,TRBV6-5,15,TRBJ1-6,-,CASSQRTGGSSPLHF,TGTGCCAGCAGTCAAAGGACAGGGGGTAGTTCACCCCTCCACTTT
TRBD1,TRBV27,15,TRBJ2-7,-,CASSPGDRAPYEQYF,TGTGCCAGCAGTCCTGGGGACAGGGCCCCCTACGAGCAGTACTTC
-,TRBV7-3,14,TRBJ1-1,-,CASSLSHGNTEAFF,TGTGCCAGCAGCTTAAGTCACGGGAACACTGAAGCTTTCTTT
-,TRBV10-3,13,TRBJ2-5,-,CAIRTGQQETQYF,TGTGCCATCAGGACTGGACAACAAGAGACCCAGTACTTC
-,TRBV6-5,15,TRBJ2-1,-,CASSSKGQTYDEQFF,TGTGCCAGCAGTTCGAAAGGACAGACCTACGATGAGCAGTTCTTC
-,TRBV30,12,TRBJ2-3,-,CAWSVTGSTQYF,TGTGCCTGGAGTGTAACCGGGAGTACGCAGTATTTT
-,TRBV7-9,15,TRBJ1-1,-,CASSLADGMNTEAFF,TGTGCCAGCAGCTTAGCGGACGGGATGAACACTGAAGCTTTCTTT
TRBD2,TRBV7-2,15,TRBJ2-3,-,CASSLGLATTDTQYF,TGTGCCAGCAGCTTAGGACTAGCGACCACAGATACGCAGTATTTT
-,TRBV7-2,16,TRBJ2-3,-,CASSLEGQRGTDTQYF,TGTGCCAGCAGCTTAGAGGGCCAGCGGGGCACAGATACGCAGTATTTT
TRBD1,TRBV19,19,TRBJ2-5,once,CASSISGTGGLHLGETQYF,TGTGCCAGTAGTATCTCCGGGACAGGCGGCCTGCACCTGGGTGAGACCCAGTACTTC
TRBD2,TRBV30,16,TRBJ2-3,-,CAWKVAGATSTDTQYF,TGTGCCTGGAAGGTAGCGGGGGCTACTAGCACAGATACGCAGTATTTT
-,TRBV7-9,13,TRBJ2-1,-,CASSLGLANEQFF,TGTGCCAGCAGCTTAGGTCTAGCCAATGAGCAGTTCTTC
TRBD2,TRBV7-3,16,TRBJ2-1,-,CASSSRQRGDRDEQFF,TGTGCCAGCAGCTCCCGGCAGCGGGGGGATCGGGATGAGCAGTTCTTC
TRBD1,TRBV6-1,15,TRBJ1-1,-,CASSEGRQGNTEAFF,TGTGCCAGCAGTGAAGGCCGACAGGGGAACACTGAAGCTTTCTTT
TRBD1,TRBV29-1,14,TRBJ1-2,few,CSVGDRVGLYGYTF,TGCAGCGTTGGGGACAGGGTAGGGTTGTATGGCTACACCTTC
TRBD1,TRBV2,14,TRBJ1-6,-,CASSVTGDNSPLHF,TGTGCCAGCAGTGTGACAGGGGATAATTCACCCCTCCACTTT
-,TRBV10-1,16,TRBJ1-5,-,CASSTRTVYSNQPQHF,TGCGCCAGCAGTACCAGGACAGTCTATAGCAATCAGCCCCAGCATTTT
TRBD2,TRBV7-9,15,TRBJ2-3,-,CASSPGRVEADTQYF,TGTGCCAGCAGCCCGGGGAGGGTGGAGGCAGATACGCAGTATTTT
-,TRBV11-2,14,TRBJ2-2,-,CAGRGQRYTGELFF,TGTGCCGGGAGAGGACAGAGATACACCGGGGAGCTGTTTTTT
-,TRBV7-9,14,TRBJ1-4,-,CASSFSREGEKLFF,TGTGCCAGCAGCTTCTCGCGGGAGGGTGAAAAACTGTTTTTT
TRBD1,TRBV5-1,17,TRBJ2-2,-,CASSLGFGDRASGELFF,TGCGCCAGCAGCTTAGGTTTCGGGGACAGGGCGAGCGGGGAGCTGTTTTTT
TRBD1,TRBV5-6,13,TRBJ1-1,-,CASSWGQPGGAFF,TGTGCCAGCAGCTGGGGACAGCCTGGTGGAGCTTTCTTT
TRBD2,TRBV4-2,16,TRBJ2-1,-,CASSPSAGGSYNEQFF,TGTGCCAGCAGCCCCAGCGCGGGGGGGTCTTACAATGAGCAGTTCTTC